This TCR beta chain was sequenced during a study of metastatic and nonmetastatic thyroid tumors. Overall study context: Patients with malignant and benign thyroid disease provided blood and tumor or nodule tissue, whose repertoires were compared. Findings and caveats of the study: The reported finding was significantly higher TCR beta diversity in malignant thyroid tumors relative to benign nodules, in blood and tumor.

Nobody among the patients had been given any treatment before thyroid surgery. The length of the CDR3 is 15 residues. Unmatched junction bases numbered 9, after V lost 7 bases and J lost 4 bases. Germline CDR1 is LNHDA and CDR2 is SQIVND (reference sequence). In the source study's methods: Across clinicopathological groups, CDR3 differences served as the basis for building a distant-metastasis classifier for papillary thyroid cancer. TCRdb re-called the PCR reads via MiXCR. TCRdb assigned the V and J calls; the authors' analysis was not used. The sample yields about 40,000 clones, approximately 16% seen once. Ten or more counts support this clone. As yet, its antigen is unknown.

The chain carries TRBV19 and TRBJ1-2, with 10 positions matching TRBD1. Input material: tumor tissue. The source is a female donor with papillary thyroid cancer or a benign thyroid nodule (not recorded which). Some clones in this sample may be carry-over from other donors' samples. The CDR3, as DNA: TGTGCCAGTACCACCTGGACAGGGGGGAGCTATGGCTACACCTTC. The encoded protein is CASTTWTGGSYGYTF.